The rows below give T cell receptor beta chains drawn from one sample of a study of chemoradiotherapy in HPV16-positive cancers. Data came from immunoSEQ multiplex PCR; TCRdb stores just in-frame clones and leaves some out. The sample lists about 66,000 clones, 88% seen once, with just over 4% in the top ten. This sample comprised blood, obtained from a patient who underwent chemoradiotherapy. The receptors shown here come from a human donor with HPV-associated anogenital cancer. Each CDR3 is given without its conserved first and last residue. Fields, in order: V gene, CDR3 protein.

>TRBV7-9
ASSLGDRVGQPQH
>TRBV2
ASSEEGMNTEAF
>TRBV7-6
ASSTGDRVGNTIY
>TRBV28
ASSFGTGKNYGYT
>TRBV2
ATEAGGSQSANEQF
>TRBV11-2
ASSLVQGTYEQY
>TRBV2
ASSGDRGRDQPQH
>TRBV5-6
ASGALAGESEQF
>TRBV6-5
ASSPRTGSNQPQH
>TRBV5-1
ASSLGSSGFTDTQY
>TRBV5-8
ASSLADRETQY